This TCR beta chain was profiled in a study of T cells in localized non-small cell lung cancer. Findings of the study overall: Sequencing involved a lone tumor region, leaving heterogeneity possible. Detection in adjacent lung was observed for a median around 55 of the top 100 tumor clones.

Clones were sequenced by immunoSEQ multiplex PCR, and TCRdb holds only the in-frame ones, with some missing. The sample yields around 41,000 clones, 86% seen once. A remark on this clone: Its antigen is as yet unknown.

The CDR3 contains 16 residues. Per germline, CDR1 SGHNT and CDR2 YENEEA. The V gene end was trimmed by 3 bases and the J gene end by 6 bases; junction bases not matched to a gene: 4. This TCR was sampled from a woman aged 18-55 years with stage III lung adenocarcinoma. Source: peripheral blood, taken before any cancer treatment. V gene TRBV11-3 combines with J gene TRBJ2-1; TRBD2 agrees at 14 bases. Here the CDR3 reads CASSLAGTSGGNEQFF. CDR3 in DNA: TGTGCCAGCAGCTTGGCAGGGACTAGCGGGGGCAATGAGCAGTTCTTC.